This TCR beta chain was profiled in a study of identical twins. Via MiXCR, TCRdb re-called the 5' RACE reads, giving one row per CDR3 protein. The data show about 250,000 distinct CDR3 sequences, with 6.5% to 9.5% seen just once and less than 4% held by the top ten. In germline, CDR1 is MGHRA, CDR2 YSYEKL. The CDR3 runs 13 residues. The V and J ends lost 1 base and 4 bases respectively, with 8 bases between them. The sample holds many counts of this clonotype. The same data also contributed to another study, on yellow fever vaccine responses in identical twins.

The source is a woman under 30 in good health. Sequences were obtained from CD8+ T cells sorted from blood. This sequence joins TRBV4-1 and TRBJ2-7; weak D call: TRBD2 (5 bases). The CDR3 is CASSQVRGYEQYF. DNA of the CDR3: TGCGCCAGCAGCCAAGTCCGGGGTTACGAGCAGTACTTC.